This TCR beta chain was obtained from a study of read filtering for tumor transcriptome and immune sequencing. Study details: Whole-transcriptome libraries were prepared after DNase treatment.

This clonotype was seen ten or more times. Germline CDR1 and CDR2: MNHNY and SVGAGI (reference sequence). This CDR3 contains 14 residues. V lost 7 bases to trimming and J lost 3 bases; unmatched junction nucleotides: 7. This library used about 400 ng RNA and molecular barcoded adaptors spanning alpha/delta and beta/gamma chains. One entry per CDR3 protein, called by TCRdb with MiXCR from the reads. The sample shows under 80,000 distinct CDR3 sequences, approximately 19% of them seen only once. V usage is TRBV6-6 and J usage is TRBJ2-7; TRBD1 matches 9 bases. The sample was a population of CD138-negative cells sorted from bone marrow. The TCR was taken from a donor over 35 with multiple myeloma. The CDR3 DNA sequence: TGTGCCAGCACAACCGGGACAGGGTACTACGAGCAGTACTTC. This gives the protein CASTTGTGYYEQYF.